This T cell receptor (beta chain) was captured in a study of T-cell reconstitution after alpha-beta-depleted transplantation in children. This clonotype was recorded at least ten times. A library of TCRbeta sequences, prepared with unique molecular identifiers, was generated. A single record per CDR3 protein comes from TCRdb applying MiXCR to the PCR reads. Of approximately 510,000 distinct CDR3 sequences detected, 15% to 20% appear once; the ten largest clones hold 3% to 3.5%. The TCR originated in a human donor who donated a stem cell graft to a child with acute lymphoblastic leukemia. The sequences come from PBMCs from the stem cell graft donor, collected from the stem cell graft.

The CDR3 DNA follows: TGTGCCAGCAGTTTCGGGACAGATATATACGAGCAGTACTTC. Its protein product is CASSFGTDIYEQYF. This chain uses TRBV12-3 or TRBV12-4 with TRBJ2-7; TRBD1 matches at 7 bases. CDR3 size: 14 residues. The J segment lost 4 bases and the V segment lost 3 bases, leaving 6 bases of the junction unmatched.